This TCR beta chain came from a study of T cell responses to AZD1222 COVID-19 vaccine. About this clone: Its antigen is as yet unknown.

The CDR3 runs to 14 residues. Trimming pared 7 bases from V and 4 bases from J, leaving 17 bases between. CDR1 SGHVS and CDR2 FQNEAQ come from the germline V gene. Generated by immunoSEQ multiplex PCR, the TCRdb table keeps only in-frame clones and is missing some. In the table there are over 150,000 clones, about 90% of which are singletons. Study-level points and caveats: It was only a handful of AZD1222 recipients who were seropositive at baseline. Mostly white British, mostly female donors; authors suggested clonal diversity may be underestimated. Researchers took repertoire samples only after the peak T cell response had come. An increase in Spike-specific TCR breadth and depth was observed after two AZD1222 doses.

This specimen consisted of peripheral blood, obtained on day 0 of MenACWY control vaccination. The rearrangement links TRBV7-8 to TRBJ2-7; D is perhaps TRBD2 (5 bases). The receptor was derived from an adult in good health. In nucleotides, the CDR3 is TGTGCCAGCACCCTTAGAGGGAGACCGTACGAGCAGTACTTC. Its translation is CASTLRGRPYEQYF.